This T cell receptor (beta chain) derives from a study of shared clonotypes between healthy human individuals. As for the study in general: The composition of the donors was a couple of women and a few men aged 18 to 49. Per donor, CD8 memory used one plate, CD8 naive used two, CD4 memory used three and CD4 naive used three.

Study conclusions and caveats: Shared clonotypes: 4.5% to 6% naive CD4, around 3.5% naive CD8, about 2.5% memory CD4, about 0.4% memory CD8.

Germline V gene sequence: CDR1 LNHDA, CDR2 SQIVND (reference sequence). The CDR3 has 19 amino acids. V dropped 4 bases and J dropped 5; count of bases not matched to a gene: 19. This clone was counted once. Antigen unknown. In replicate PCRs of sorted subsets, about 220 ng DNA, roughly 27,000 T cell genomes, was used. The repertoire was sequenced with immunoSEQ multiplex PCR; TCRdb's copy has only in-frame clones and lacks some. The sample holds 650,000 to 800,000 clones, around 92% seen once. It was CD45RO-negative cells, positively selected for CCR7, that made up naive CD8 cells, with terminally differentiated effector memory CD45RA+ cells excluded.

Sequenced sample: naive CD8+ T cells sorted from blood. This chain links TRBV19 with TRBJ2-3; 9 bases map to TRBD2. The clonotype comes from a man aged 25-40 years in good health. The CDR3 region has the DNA TGTGCCAGTAGTACATCCTCCTATGATAGCGGGAGTCCGGGAGATACGCAGTATTTT. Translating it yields CASSTSSYDSGSPGDTQYF. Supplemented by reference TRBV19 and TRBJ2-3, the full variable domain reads DGGITQSPKYLFRKEGQNVTLSCEQNLNHDAMYWYRQDPGQGLRLIYYSQIVNDFQKGDIAEGYSVSREKKESFPLTVTSAQKNPTAFYLCASSTSSYDSGSPGDTQYFGPGTRLTVL.